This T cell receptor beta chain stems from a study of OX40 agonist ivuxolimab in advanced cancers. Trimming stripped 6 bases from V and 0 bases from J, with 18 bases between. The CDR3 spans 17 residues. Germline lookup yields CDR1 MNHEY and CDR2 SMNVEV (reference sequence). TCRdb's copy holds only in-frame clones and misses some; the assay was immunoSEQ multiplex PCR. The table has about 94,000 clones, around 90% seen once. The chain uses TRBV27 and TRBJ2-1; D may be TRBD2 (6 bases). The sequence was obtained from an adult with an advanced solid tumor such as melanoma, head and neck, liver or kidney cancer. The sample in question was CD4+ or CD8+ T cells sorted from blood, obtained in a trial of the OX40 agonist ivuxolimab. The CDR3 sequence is CASRTSVSGDSYNEQFF. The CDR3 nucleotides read TGTGCCAGCAGGACGTCCGTTTCGGGGGACTCCTACAATGAGCAGTTCTTC.